These 20 T cell receptor beta chains share one sample of origin, sequenced in a study of cytomegalovirus exposure and HLA in healthy donors. 13 Jbeta primers and 60 Vbeta primers were used for the PCR. Assay used: immunoSEQ multiplex PCR; TCRdb lists only in-frame clones, some missing. The table lists under 200,000 clones, roughly 83% of them singletons. Input material: PBMCs. The origin of the receptors is a male donor in good health and CMV-seropositive.

The chain is built from TRBV7-2 and TRBJ2-7, with TRBD1 matching 8 bases. The V and J ends lost 1 base and 1 base, in that order; junction bases with no gene match: 3. Looked up from germline, CDR1 is SGHTA and CDR2 is FQGNSA. This CDR3 spans 15 amino acids. The CDR3 is CASSLGGTGSYEQYF. Here the CDR3 DNA reads TGTGCCAGCAGCTTAGGAGGGACAGGTTCCTACGAGCAGTACTTC.

The V and J genes are TRBV5-4 and TRBJ1-2; D is unclear. Germline V gene lookup returns CDR1 SGHNT and CDR2 YYREEE (reference sequence). This CDR3 comprises 15 residues. V gave up 3 bases and J gave up 7 bases, with 19 bases separating them. For the CDR3, the DNA is TGTGCCAGCAGCTCGGACGGCAGGAGGTCTGGTGGCTACACCTTC. Translating it yields CASSSDGRRSGGYTF. Supplemented by reference TRBV5-4 and TRBJ1-2, the full variable domain reads ETGVTQSPTHLIKTRGQQVTLRCSSQSGHNTVSWYQQALGQGPQFIFQYYREEENGRGNFPPRFSGLQFPNYSSELNVNALELDDSALYLCASSSDGRRSGGYTFGSGTRLTVV.

This chain links TRBV5-6 with TRBJ1-1; D is unclear. Germline CDR1 SGHDT, CDR2 YYEEEE. This CDR3 is 13 amino acids long. Trimming stripped 0 bases from V and 8 bases from J, with 11 bases between. The CDR3 DNA reads as TGTGCCAGCAGCTTGGTAGAGAGCACGGAAGCTTTCTTT. Amino acids: CASSLVESTEAFF.

The chain recombines TRBV27 with TRBJ1-2, with TRBD1 identical over 8 bases. J gave up 1 base and V 4 bases, and 5 bases lay outside the gene matches. This CDR3 has 15 residues. CDR1 is MNHEY and CDR2 is SMNVEV in the germline V gene (reference sequence). In DNA form, the CDR3 reads TGTGCCAGCAGTTCGGGACAGGTCCTTAACTATGGCTACACCTTC. It translates to CASSSGQVLNYGYTF.

CDR3 bases: TGTGCCAGCAGCGCCCCGGGAGGGGTTGTTGGCTACACCTTC. This gives the protein CASSAPGGVVGYTF. This sequence joins TRBV7-8 and TRBJ1-2; a possible D gene is TRBD1 (5 bases). Germline V gives CDR1 SGHVS, CDR2 FQNEAQ. The CDR3 extends over 14 amino acids. V was pared by 5 bases and J by 7 bases, with 17 bases between.

This clone has a handful of counts. The CDR3 region is CASTAQGSIVSGANVLTF. CDR3 nucleotides: TGCGCCAGCACGGCACAGGGGTCCATCGTGTCTGGGGCCAACGTCCTGACTTTC. The genes are TRBV4-1 and TRBJ2-6, with 7 bases matching TRBD1. With 7 bases clipped from V and 1 base from J, the junction kept 13 bases outside the gene matches. The CDR3 spans 18 residues. CDR1 and CDR2 from the germline V gene are MGHRA and YSYEKL.

The V and J genes are TRBV5-5 and TRBJ2-1; the D gene is possibly TRBD1 (6 bases). This CDR3 is 16 amino acids long. Germline loops: CDR1 SGHKS, CDR2 YYEKEE (reference sequence). Trimming left V 3 bases short and J 8 bases short, with 21 bases between. CDR3 nucleotides: TGTGCCAGCAGCTCCCGCCCAGATACAGGGATCGATGAGCAGTTCTTC. Amino acids: CASSSRPDTGIDEQFF. The variable domain in full, with the rest retrieved from reference TRBV5-5 and TRBJ2-1, is DAGVTQSPTHLIKTRGQQVTLRCSPISGHKSVSWYQQVLGQGPQFIFQYYEKEERGRGNFPDRFSARQFPNYSSELNVNALLLGDSALYLCASSSRPDTGIDEQFFGPGTRLTVL.

This clone has a handful of counts. This rearrangement joins TRBV4-3 to TRBJ2-7; 7 positions agree with TRBD1. CDR1 and CDR2 (germline): LGHNA, YSLEER. Trimming took 3 bases from V and 1 from J; bases not matched to a gene: 15. CDR3 length: 18 residues. CDR3 in amino acids: CASSHTYPTGSVSYEQYF. The CDR3 bases are TGCGCCAGCAGCCACACCTACCCGACAGGGTCTGTTTCCTACGAGCAGTACTTC.

The chain combines TRBV6-5 with TRBJ2-1; 10 nucleotides match TRBD2. This CDR3 is built from 16 residues. With V trimmed by 2 bases and J by 7 bases, 8 bases remained unmatched. CDR1 is MNHEY and CDR2 is SVGAGI in the germline V gene. The CDR3 spells CASSYIERGGGNEQFF. The DNA of the CDR3 is TGTGCCAGCAGTTACATCGAGCGGGGGGGCGGAAATGAGCAGTTCTTC.

On this clone itself: At one of its ends the junction is not consistent with the germline gene, which may arise from a read error. This sequence joins TRBV6-1 and TRBJ1-2, with D unresolved. This CDR3 is 13 amino acids long. In germline, CDR1 is MNHNS, CDR2 SASEGT. The CDR3 loop is CVSSETLWQGYTF. The CDR3 DNA reads TGTGTCAGCAGTGAAACGCTTTGGCAGGGCTACACCTTC.

The chain employs TRBV7-8 and TRBJ2-1, with 8 bases aligning to TRBD2. CDR1 is SGHVS, CDR2 FQNEAQ, per germline. The CDR3 has 16 amino acids. V was clipped by 7 bases and J by 4 bases; unmatched bases: 12. The CDR3 sequence is CASTIRSGTRYNEQFF. CDR3 in DNA: TGTGCCAGCACCATAAGATCTGGGACTAGATACAATGAGCAGTTCTTC.

This clone showed up just once. V gene TRBV6-5 combines with J gene TRBJ2-5; TRBD1 matches at 8 bases. Matching the DNA end better, TRBJ2-7 makes the J call doubtful. CDR1 is MNHEY, CDR2 SVGAGI, per germline. There are 13 residues in the CDR3. CDR3 coding DNA: TGTGCCAGCAGGCGGGACAGGCACTACGAGCAGTACTTC. Its protein product is CASRRDRHYEQYF.

This clone occurred once. The rearrangement uses TRBV9 and TRBJ1-3, with TRBD1 matching over 8 bases. V lost 4 bases, J lost 8 bases, and 2 bases stayed unmatched. Per the germline V gene, CDR1 is SGDLS and CDR2 is YYNGEE. CDR3 size: 12 residues. CDR3 protein: CASSQGADTIYF. CDR3 in DNA: TGTGCCAGCAGCCAGGGGGCGGACACCATATATTTT.

The V gene is TRBV10-3, the J gene TRBJ2-7; D is ambiguous. CDR1 is ENHRY and CDR2 is SYGVKD in the germline V gene. Trimming cost V 5 bases and J 6 bases, with 11 bases left between them. The CDR3 is made up of 12 amino acids. The CDR3 reads CAISFPLSEQYF. For the CDR3, the DNA is TGTGCCATCAGTTTCCCCCTGAGCGAGCAGTACTTC.

Regarding this clone: The same CDR3 can be traced to other DNA sequences in this sample. The chain has TRBV28 and TRBJ2-7; TRBD2 aligns across 7 bases. Per the germline V gene, CDR1 is MDHEN and CDR2 is SYDVKM. The length of the CDR3 is 16 residues. Trimming cost V 6 bases and J 0 bases; bases outside gene matches: 11. The CDR3 loop reads CASSWGGGGSSYEQYF. The CDR3 nucleotides read TGTGCCAGCAGCTGGGGTGGGGGGGGAAGCTCCTACGAGCAGTACTTC.

This chain joins TRBV14 and TRBJ1-5, with D hard to call. V shed 0 bases and J shed 4 bases, with 4 bases lying between them. Germline lookup yields CDR1 SGHDN and CDR2 FVKESK. The CDR3 is 13 amino acids. CDR3 sequence: CASSQDRNQPQHF. Written as DNA, the CDR3 is TGTGCCAGCAGCCAAGACAGGAATCAGCCCCAGCATTTT.

The V and J genes are TRBV7-2 and TRBJ2-3; 11 nucleotides agree with TRBD2. The CDR3 is made up of 15 amino acids. V shed 5 bases, J shed 2 bases, and the junction held 3 bases outside the gene matches. CDR1 and CDR2 from the germline V gene are SGHTA and FQGNSA. Written as DNA, the CDR3 is TGTGCCAGCAGCCGTAGCGGGGGGGCCACAGATACGCAGTATTTT. Protein sequence: CASSRSGGATDTQYF.

This CDR3 reads CASSPGDAGGGPNYGYTF. The DNA for the CDR3 is TGTGCCAGCTCCCCGGGGGATGCGGGAGGGGGTCCTAACTATGGCTACACCTTC. This chain joins TRBV6-7 and TRBJ1-2; D is perhaps TRBD1 (6 bases). TRBV6-7 is assigned to the ORF class and has an uncertain function. This CDR3 region has 18 residues. Trimming shortened V by 8 bases and J by 0 bases, and 25 bases separated the two germline ends.

The chain is built from TRBV19 and TRBJ2-7; 8 nucleotides align to TRBD1. Germline CDR1 is LNHDA and CDR2 is SQIVND (reference sequence). CDR3 length equals 15 residues. V trimming: 3 bases; J trimming: 5 bases; junction bases outside the gene matches: 9. In DNA form, the CDR3 reads TGTGCCAGTAGTATCTTCGGACAGGGTTACGACGAGCAGTACTTC. Its translation is CASSIFGQGYDEQYF.

The count of this clone is one. The chain joins TRBV5-6 to TRBJ2-5; no clear D. Germline CDR1 is SGHDT and CDR2 is YYEEEE. Trimming removed 2 bases from V and 3 bases from J, with 2 bases in between. This CDR3 region has 11 residues. The CDR3 DNA follows: TGTGCCAGCAGCTTCGAAGAGACCCAGTACTTC. Amino acids: CASSFEETQYF.